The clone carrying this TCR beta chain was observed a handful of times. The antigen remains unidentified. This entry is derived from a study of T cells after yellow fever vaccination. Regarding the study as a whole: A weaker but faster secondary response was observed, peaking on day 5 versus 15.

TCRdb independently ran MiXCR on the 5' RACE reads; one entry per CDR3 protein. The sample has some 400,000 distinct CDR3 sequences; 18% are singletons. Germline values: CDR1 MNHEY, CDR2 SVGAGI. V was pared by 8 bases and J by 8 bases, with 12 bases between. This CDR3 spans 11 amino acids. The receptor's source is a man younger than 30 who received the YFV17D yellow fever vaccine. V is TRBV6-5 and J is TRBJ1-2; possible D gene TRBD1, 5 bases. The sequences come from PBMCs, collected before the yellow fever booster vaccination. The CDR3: CASWGPSGYTF. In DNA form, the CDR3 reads TGTGCCAGCTGGGGACCCTCAGGCTACACCTTC.